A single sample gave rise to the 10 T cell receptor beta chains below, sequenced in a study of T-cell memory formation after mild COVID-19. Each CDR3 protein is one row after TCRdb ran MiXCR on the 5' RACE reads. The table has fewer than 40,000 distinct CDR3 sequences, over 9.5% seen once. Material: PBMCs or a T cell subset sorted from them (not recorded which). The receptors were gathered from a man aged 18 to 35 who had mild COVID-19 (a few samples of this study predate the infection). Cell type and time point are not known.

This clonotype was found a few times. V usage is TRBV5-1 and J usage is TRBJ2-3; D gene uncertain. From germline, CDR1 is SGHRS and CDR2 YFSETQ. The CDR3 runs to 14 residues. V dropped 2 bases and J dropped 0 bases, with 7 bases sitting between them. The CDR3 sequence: CASSFDTSTDTQYF. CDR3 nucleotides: TGCGCCAGCAGCTTCGACACCAGCACAGATACGCAGTATTTT.

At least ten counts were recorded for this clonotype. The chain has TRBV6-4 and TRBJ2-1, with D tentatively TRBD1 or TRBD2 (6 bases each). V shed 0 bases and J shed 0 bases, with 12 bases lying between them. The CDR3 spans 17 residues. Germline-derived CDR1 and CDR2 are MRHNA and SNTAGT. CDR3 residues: CASSDSHEGGSYNEQFF. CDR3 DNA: TGTGCCAGCAGTGACTCGCACGAGGGGGGCTCCTACAATGAGCAGTTCTTC.

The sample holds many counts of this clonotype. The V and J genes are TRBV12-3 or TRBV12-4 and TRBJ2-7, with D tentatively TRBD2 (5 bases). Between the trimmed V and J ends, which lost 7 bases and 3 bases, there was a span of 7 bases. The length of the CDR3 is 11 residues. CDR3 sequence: CASTRGYEQYF. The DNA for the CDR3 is TGTGCCAGCACCCGGGGCTACGAGCAGTACTTC.

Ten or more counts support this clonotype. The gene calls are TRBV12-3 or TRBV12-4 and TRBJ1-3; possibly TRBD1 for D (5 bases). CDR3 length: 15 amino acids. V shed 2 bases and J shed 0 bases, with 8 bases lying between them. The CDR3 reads CASSLYRNSGNTIYF. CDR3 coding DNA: TGTGCCAGCAGTTTATACAGGAACTCTGGAAACACCATATATTTT.

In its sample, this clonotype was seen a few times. CDR3 sequence reads: CASSLAGGRETQYF. CDR3 nucleotides: TGTGCCAGCAGCTTAGCGGGGGGGCGAGAGACCCAGTACTTC. V and J are TRBV7-2 and TRBJ2-5; possibly TRBD2 for D (7 bases). CDR1 is SGHTA and CDR2 is FQGNSA in the germline V gene. The CDR3 is 14 amino acids. The germline V and J ends were trimmed by 0 bases and 4 bases, with 9 bases remaining between them.

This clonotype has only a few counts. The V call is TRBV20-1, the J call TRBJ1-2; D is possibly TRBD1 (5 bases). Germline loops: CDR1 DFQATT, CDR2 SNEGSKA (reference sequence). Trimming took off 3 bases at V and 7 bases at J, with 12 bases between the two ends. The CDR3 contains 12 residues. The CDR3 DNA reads TGCAGTGCTAGCAGGGTAGAGGGTGGCTACACCTTC. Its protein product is CSASRVEGGYTF.

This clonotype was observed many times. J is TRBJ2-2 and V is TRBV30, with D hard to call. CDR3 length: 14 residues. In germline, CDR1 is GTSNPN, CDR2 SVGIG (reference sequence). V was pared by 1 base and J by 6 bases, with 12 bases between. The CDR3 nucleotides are TGTGCCTGGAGTGCGGCTCCGGAGTCCGGGGAGCTGTTTTTT. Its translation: CAWSAAPESGELFF.

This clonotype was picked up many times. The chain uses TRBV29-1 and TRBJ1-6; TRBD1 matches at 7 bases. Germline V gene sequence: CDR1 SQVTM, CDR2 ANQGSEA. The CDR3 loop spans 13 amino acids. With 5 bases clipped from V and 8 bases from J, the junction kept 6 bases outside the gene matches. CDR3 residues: CSVMTGIDSPLHF. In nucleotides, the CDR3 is TGCAGCGTTATGACAGGGATCGATTCACCCCTCCACTTT.

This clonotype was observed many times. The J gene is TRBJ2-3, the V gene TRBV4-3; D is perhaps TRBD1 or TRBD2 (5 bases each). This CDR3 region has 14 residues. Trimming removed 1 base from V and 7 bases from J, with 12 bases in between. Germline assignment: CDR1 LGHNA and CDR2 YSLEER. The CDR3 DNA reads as TGCGCCAGCAGCCAAGTCCAGGGAGCTAATACGCAGTATTTT. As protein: CASSQVQGANTQYF.

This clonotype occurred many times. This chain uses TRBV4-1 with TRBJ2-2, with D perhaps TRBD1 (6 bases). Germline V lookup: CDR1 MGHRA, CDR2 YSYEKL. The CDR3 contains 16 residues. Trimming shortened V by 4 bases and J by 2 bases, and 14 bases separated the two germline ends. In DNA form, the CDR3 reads TGCGCCAGCAGCCGGACGAGACAGGCCAACACCGGGGAGCTGTTTTTT. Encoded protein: CASSRTRQANTGELFF.